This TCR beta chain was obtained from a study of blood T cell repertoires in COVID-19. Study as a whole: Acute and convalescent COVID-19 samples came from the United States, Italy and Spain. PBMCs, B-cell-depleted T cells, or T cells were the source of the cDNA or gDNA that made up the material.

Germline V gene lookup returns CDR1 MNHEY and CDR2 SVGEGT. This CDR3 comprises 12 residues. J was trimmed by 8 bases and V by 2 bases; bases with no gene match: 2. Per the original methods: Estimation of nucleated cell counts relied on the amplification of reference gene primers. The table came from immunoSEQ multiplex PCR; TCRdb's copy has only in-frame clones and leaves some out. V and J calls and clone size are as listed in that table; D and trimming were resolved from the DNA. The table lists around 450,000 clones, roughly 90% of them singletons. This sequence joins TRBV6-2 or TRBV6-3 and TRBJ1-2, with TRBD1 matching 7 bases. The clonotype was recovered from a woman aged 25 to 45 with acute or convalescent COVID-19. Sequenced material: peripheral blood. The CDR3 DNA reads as TGTGCCAGCAGTTACGGGACAGAAGGCTACACCTTC. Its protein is CASSYGTEGYTF.